This T cell receptor (beta chain) was captured in a study of response to subunit inactivated influenza vaccine. Using its own MiXCR run on the RT-PCR reads, TCRdb lists one record per CDR3 protein. The sample holds about 240,000 distinct CDR3 sequences, more than 10% seen once. CDR3 length equals 15 residues. From germline, CDR1 is DFQATT and CDR2 SNEGSKA (reference sequence). V gave up 0 bases and J gave up 2 bases, with 11 bases separating them. There are a few counts of this clonotype. This TCR came from a man between 45 and 60 years old who received an inactivated influenza vaccine. The chain carries TRBV20-1 and TRBJ1-5; D perhaps matches TRBD1 (5 bases). Sequencing used non-naive T cells sorted from PBMCs, obtained approximately 15 days before vaccination. Here the CDR3 reads CSARDPGVRNQPQHF. DNA for the CDR3: TGCAGTGCTAGAGATCCGGGGGTTCGCAATCAGCCCCAGCATTTT.